The present TCR beta chain was sequenced within a study of human T cells and chemical hapten exposure. Study-wide background: Throughout the roughly 22-week study, diphenylcyclopropenone was applied weekly to the patients' scalps. The patient population, which was mostly female, had alopecia areata, totalis or universalis. Findings of the study overall: Expanded TCR counts at PT1 were positively correlated with the patch test score. It was expanded TCRs that formed significantly more large CDR3 similarity clusters than controls did.

Using its own MiXCR run on the RACE reads, TCRdb lists one record per CDR3 protein. Among 100,000 to 120,000 distinct CDR3 sequences, about 34% were seen once, and the ten largest hold around 2.7%. Time point denoted: patch test 3, about 24 weeks after DPC sensitization. Treatment given: therapeutic diphenylcyclopropenone sensitization with weekly scalp DPC. As concerns this clonotype: Its antigen is not identified.

The V end lost 5 bases, the J end lost 1 base, and 17 bases lay between the germline ends. Germline V lookup: CDR1 LGHDT, CDR2 YNNKEL (reference sequence). There are 16 residues in the CDR3. This chain joins TRBV3-1 and TRBJ1-1; a weak D match, TRBD1 (6 bases). Sequencing used whole blood, obtained in connection with sensitization to the hapten diphenylcyclopropenone (DPC). The source is a man in his forties with alopecia areata. Some clones in this sample may be carry-over from other donors' samples. The CDR3 DNA reads as TGTGCCAGCAGCACCCGCCGACAGGTACCGAACACTGAAGCTTTCTTT. It translates to CASSTRRQVPNTEAFF.